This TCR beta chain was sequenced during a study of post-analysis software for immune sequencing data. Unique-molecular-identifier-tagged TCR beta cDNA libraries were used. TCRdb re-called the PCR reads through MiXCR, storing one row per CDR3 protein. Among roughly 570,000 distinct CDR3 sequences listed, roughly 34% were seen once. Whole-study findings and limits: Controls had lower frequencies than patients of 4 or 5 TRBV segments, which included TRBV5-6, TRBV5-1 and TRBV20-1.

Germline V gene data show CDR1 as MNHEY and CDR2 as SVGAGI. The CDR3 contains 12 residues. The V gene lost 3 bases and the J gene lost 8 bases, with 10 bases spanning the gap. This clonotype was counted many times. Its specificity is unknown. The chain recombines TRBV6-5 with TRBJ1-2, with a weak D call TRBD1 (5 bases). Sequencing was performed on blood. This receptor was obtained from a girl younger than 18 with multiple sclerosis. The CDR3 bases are TGTGCCAGCAGTTATAGGGACGGCGGCTACACCTTC. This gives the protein CASSYRDGGYTF.